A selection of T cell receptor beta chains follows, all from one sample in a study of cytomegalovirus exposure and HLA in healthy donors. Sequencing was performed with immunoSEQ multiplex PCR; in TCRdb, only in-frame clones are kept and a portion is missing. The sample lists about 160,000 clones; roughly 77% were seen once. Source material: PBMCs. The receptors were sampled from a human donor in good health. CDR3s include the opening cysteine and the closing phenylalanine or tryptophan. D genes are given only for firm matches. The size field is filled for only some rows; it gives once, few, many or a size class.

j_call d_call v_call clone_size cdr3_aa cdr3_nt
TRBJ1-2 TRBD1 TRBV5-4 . CASSLGAGGPIPNYGYTF TGTGCCAGCAGCTTGGGGGCAGGGGGGCCCATCCCGAACTATGGCTACACCTTC
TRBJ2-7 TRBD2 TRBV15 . CATSFGGGGGEQYF TGTGCCACCAGCTTCGGTGGGGGGGGTGGCGAGCAGTACTTC
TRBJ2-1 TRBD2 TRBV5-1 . CASSSGLAADNEQFF TGCGCCAGCAGCTCGGGACTAGCGGCTGACAATGAGCAGTTCTTC
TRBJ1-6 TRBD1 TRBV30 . CAWSRGGQGYSPLHF TGTGCCTGGAGCCGTGGGGGACAGGGTTATTCACCCCTCCACTTT
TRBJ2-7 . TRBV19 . CASSIPGYHEQYF TGTGCCAGTAGTATTCCCGGGTACCACGAGCAGTACTTC
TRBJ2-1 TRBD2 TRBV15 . CATSARGRGIGGNEQFF TGTGCCACCAGCGCCAGAGGAAGAGGGATCGGGGGGAATGAGCAGTTCTTC
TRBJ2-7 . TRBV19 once CASSMFVGRAYEQYF TGTGCCAGTAGTATGTTCGTCGGGAGAGCCTACGAGCAGTACTTC
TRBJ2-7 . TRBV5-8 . CASSGAPSSYEQYF TGTGCCAGCAGCGGGGCTCCAAGCTCCTACGAGCAGTACTTC
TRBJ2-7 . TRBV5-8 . CASSLAGFPISYEQYF TGTGCCAGCAGCTTGGCAGGATTCCCTATCAGTTACGAGCAGTACTTC
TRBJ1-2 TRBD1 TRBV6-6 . CASSYSGATGVSGYTF TGTGCCAGCAGTTACTCAGGCGCGACAGGGGTTTCTGGCTACACCTTC
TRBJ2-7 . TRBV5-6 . CASSLVRTTYPEQYF TGTGCCAGCAGCTTGGTTCGGACTACGTACCCCGAGCAGTACTTC
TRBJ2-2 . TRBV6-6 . CATKGAGELFF TGTGCCACCAAAGGGGCCGGGGAGCTGTTTTTT
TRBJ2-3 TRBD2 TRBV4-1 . CASSQARLAGGDTQYF TGCGCCAGCAGCCAAGCCAGACTAGCGGGGGGAGATACGCAGTATTTT
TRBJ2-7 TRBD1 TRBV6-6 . CASNQPTGGSYEQYF TGTGCCAGCAACCAACCAACAGGGGGCTCCTACGAGCAGTACTTC
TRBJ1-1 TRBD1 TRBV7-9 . CASSLSPLDRGQPEAFF TGTGCCAGCAGCTTAAGCCCTCTTGACAGGGGGCAACCTGAAGCTTTCTTT
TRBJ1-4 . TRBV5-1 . CASSPVPGDEKLFF TGCGCCAGCAGCCCCGTGCCGGGGGACGAAAAACTGTTTTTT
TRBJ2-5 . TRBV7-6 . CASSNTLRGGEAQYF TGTGCCAGCAGTAATACTCTAAGGGGAGGAGAGGCCCAGTACTTC
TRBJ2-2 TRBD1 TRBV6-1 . CASSADRVVTGELFF TGTGCCAGCAGTGCGGACAGGGTAGTCACCGGGGAGCTGTTTTTT
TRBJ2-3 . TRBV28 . CASSFDATSTDTQYF TGTGCCAGCAGTTTCGATGCCACTAGCACAGATACGCAGTATTTT
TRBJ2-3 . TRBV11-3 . CASSLGGLNTDTQYF TGTGCCAGCAGCTTAGGGGGGCTTAACACAGATACGCAGTATTTT